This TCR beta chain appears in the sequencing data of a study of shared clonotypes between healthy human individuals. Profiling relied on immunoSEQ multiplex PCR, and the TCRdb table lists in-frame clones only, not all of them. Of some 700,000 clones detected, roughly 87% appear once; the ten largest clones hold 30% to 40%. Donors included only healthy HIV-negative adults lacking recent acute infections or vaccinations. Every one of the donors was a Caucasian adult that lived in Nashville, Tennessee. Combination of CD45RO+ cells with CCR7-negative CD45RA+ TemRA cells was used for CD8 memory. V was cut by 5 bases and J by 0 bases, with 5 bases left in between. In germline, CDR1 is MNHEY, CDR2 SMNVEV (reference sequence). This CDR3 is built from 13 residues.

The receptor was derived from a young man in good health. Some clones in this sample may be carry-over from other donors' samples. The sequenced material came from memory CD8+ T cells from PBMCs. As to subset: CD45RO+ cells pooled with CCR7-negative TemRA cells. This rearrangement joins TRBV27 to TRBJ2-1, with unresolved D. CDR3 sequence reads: CASSLYSYNEQFF. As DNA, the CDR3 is TGTGCCAGCAGTCTATACTCCTACAATGAGCAGTTCTTC.